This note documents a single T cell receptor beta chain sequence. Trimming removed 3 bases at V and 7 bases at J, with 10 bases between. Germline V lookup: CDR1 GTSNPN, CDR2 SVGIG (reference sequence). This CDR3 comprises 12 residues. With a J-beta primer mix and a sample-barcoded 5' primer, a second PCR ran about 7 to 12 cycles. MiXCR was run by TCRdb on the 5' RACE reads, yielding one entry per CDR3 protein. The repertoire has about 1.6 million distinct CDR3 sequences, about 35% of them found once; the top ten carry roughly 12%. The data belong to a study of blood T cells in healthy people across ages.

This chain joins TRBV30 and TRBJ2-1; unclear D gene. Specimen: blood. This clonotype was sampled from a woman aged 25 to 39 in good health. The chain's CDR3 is CAWSDRRNEQFF. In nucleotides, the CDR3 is TGTGCCTGGAGCGACCGACGGAATGAGCAGTTCTTC.